One and the same sample provided the 5 T cell receptor beta chains below, sequenced in a study of cytotoxic CD8 clonotypes in ibrutinib-treated CLL. The assay was immunoSEQ multiplex PCR, and TCRdb's table has in-frame clones only and misses some. The sample has 110,000 to 150,000 clones; around 76% are singletons. Sequences were derived from PBMCs, sampled after 24 months of ibrutinib treatment. Source of these receptors: a human donor with chronic lymphocytic leukemia.

This rearrangement joins TRBV4-3 to TRBJ1-2, with D hard to call. The ends were cut back, 0 bases at V and 8 bases at J, with 7 bases in the middle. The CDR3 runs 12 residues. Per germline, CDR1 LGHNA and CDR2 YSLEER. For the CDR3, the DNA is TGCGCCAGCAGCCAAGATTTTCGCGGCTACACCTTC. Amino acid sequence: CASSQDFRGYTF.

The chain is built from TRBV6-5 and TRBJ1-2; 8 nucleotides agree with TRBD1. Trimming at V came to 8 bases and at J to 6 bases, leaving 11 bases not matched to a gene. The CDR3 contains 14 residues. CDR1 is MNHEY, CDR2 SVGAGI, per germline. The CDR3 is CASLPVWTGHGYTF. CDR3 DNA: TGTGCCAGCCTCCCAGTATGGACAGGGCATGGCTACACCTTC.

This clone has ten or more counts. The chain carries TRBV7-8 and TRBJ2-7; 10 positions match TRBD2. The V gene end was trimmed by 5 bases and the J gene end by 1 base; junction bases not matched to a gene: 5. Germline V CDR1 and CDR2: SGHVS, FQNEAQ. The CDR3 is 15 residues long. CDR3 amino acids: CASSPSGSGSYEQYF. The CDR3, as DNA: TGTGCCAGCAGCCCTAGCGGGAGTGGTTCCTACGAGCAGTACTTC.

This clone came up once. Other DNA sequences in the sample encode the same CDR3. V usage is TRBV6-6 and J usage is TRBJ1-5, with a possible D match to TRBD1 (5 bases). In germline, CDR1 is MNHNY, CDR2 SVGAGI (reference sequence). This CDR3 is 14 amino acids long. Trimming removed 2 bases at V and 4 bases at J, with 9 bases between. The CDR3 DNA reads as TGTGCCAGCAGTTACCGGGGCAGTAATCAGCCCCAGCATTTT. Amino acids: CASSYRGSNQPQHF.

This rearrangement joins TRBV18 to TRBJ2-5; 7 nucleotides line up with TRBD1. The germline V gene encodes CDR1 KGHSH and CDR2 LQKENI. V dropped 4 bases and J dropped 5; count of bases not matched to a gene: 4. The CDR3 totals 13 residues. The CDR3 spells CASSRGTEETQYF. The CDR3 DNA sequence: TGTGCCAGCTCACGAGGGACAGAGGAGACCCAGTACTTC.